This T cell receptor beta chain is drawn from a study of CD8 T cells in ankylosing spondylitis. Whole-study results and caveats: Characteristic of ankylosing spondylitis blood, it appeared, was a TCR beta motif comprising roughly eight highly homologous variants.

TCRdb redid the calling of the 5' RACE reads with MiXCR, one entry per CDR3 protein. The sample holds roughly 700,000 distinct CDR3 sequences; 15% to 20% are singletons and the top ten take under 20%. On this clonotype: As yet, its antigen is unknown.

The CDR3 length is 15 residues. Germline-derived CDR1 and CDR2 are MDHEN and SYDVKM. With 5 bases clipped from V and 4 bases from J, the junction kept 8 bases outside the gene matches. The receptor was derived from a male donor with ankylosing spondylitis. The sequenced material came from blood, either unsorted or a sorted T cell fraction (not recorded which). This chain connects TRBV28 to TRBJ1-5, with 7 bases that match TRBD1. CDR3 residues: CASSVPGQLNQPQHF. In DNA, the CDR3 is TGTGCCAGCAGTGTACCGGGACAGCTAAATCAGCCCCAGCATTTT.